Sequencing of this T cell receptor (beta chain) was carried out in a study of blood T cell repertoires in COVID-19. Study-level background: Sites in the United States, Italy and Spain provided acute and convalescent COVID-19 samples.

The germline V and J ends were trimmed by 1 base and 1 base, with 7 bases remaining between them. This CDR3 is built from 14 residues. Germline CDR1 and CDR2: SGHTA and FQGTGA. Original processing methods: Reference gene primers were amplified, and this amplification served to estimate nucleated cell counts. Libraries were prepared by immunoSEQ multiplex PCR; TCRdb keeps only in-frame clonotypes and omits some of them. V and J calls and clone size are as listed in that table; D and trimming were resolved from the DNA. Seen here are about 260,000 clones, approximately 82% observed once, and the top ten hold around 1.8%.

The sequencing input was peripheral blood. The chain combines TRBV7-3 with TRBJ1-1; no reliable D call. This sequence originates from an elderly woman with acute or convalescent COVID-19. CDR3 nucleotide sequence: TGTGCCAGCAGCTTAAATCCGGGGAACACTGAAGCTTTCTTT. This gives the protein CASSLNPGNTEAFF. Drawing the rest from reference TRBV7-3 and TRBJ1-1, the complete variable domain is GAGVSQTPSNKVTEKGKYVELRCDPISGHTALYWYRQSLGQGPEFLIYFQGTGAADDSGLPNDRFFAVRPEGSVSTLKIQRTERGDSAVYLCASSLNPGNTEAFFGQGTRLTVV.